The 20 T cell receptor beta chains below all came from one sample that was sequenced in a study of human T cells and chemical hapten exposure (dated by TCRdb to the early 2020s). The time point label of this sample denotes: patch test 2, 6 weeks after DPC sensitization. Reading the label with the study, this specimen's treatment or condition is: therapeutic diphenylcyclopropenone sensitization with weekly scalp DPC. Total RNA was extracted from unfractionated whole blood that had been collected in Tempus Blood RNA tubes. Receptor amplification or capture employed RACE. Instrument on record: NextSeq 500. TCRdb's own reprocessing of the public reads used fastp at Q25 and MiXCR and kept productive beta chains. Each entry is one CDR3 protein sequence, shown with its most common DNA and genes. Counted in this sample were 35,000 to 55,000 distinct CDR3 sequences; 8.5% to 10% of them appeared once. The biggest ten clones account for 14% to 15% of the sample.

The specimen was whole blood, collected in connection with sensitization to the hapten diphenylcyclopropenone (DPC). These receptor sequences come from a woman aged 30 to 39 with alopecia areata. Some clones in this sample may be carry-over from other donors' samples.

This clonotype came up many times. The rearrangement joins TRBV20-1 to TRBJ1-6; TRBD1 agrees at 7 bases. Trimming took 6 bases from V and 14 from J; bases not matched to a gene: 13. The CDR3 sequence is 13 residues long. In germline, CDR1 is DFQATT, CDR2 SNEGSKA (reference sequence). CDR3 loop: CSAPGQASGALHF. The CDR3 nucleotides read TGCAGTGCGCCCGGACAGGCTTCAGGGGCCCTCCACTTT.

In its sample, this clonotype was seen many times. This chain joins TRBV5-1 and TRBJ1-5; D gene unclear. The V gene lost 5 bases and the J gene lost 2 bases, with 11 bases spanning the gap. This CDR3 is 14 amino acids long. CDR1 SGHRS and CDR2 YFSETQ come from the germline V gene. CDR3 residues: CASRGTEGNQPQHF. The CDR3 DNA follows: TGCGCCAGCAGAGGTACAGAGGGCAATCAGCCCCAGCATTTT.

This clonotype was seen many times. This rearrangement joins TRBV28 to TRBJ1-2; D gene unclear. The V end was cut by 6 bases, the J end by 2 bases, with 10 bases between. The CDR3 runs 13 residues. Germline CDR1 and CDR2: MDHEN and SYDVKM. CDR3 residues: CASRQQRNYGYTF. The CDR3 DNA sequence: TGTGCCAGCAGGCAACAGCGGAACTATGGCTACACCTTC.

The rearrangement links TRBV11-3 to TRBJ2-2; possible D gene TRBD2, 5 bases. V was clipped by 5 bases and J by 5 bases, with 9 bases between them. This CDR3 region has 13 residues. The germline gives CDR1 SGHNT, CDR2 YENEEA. DNA for the CDR3: TGTGCCAGCAGCCCCTTAGCGACCGGGGAGCTGTTTTTT. Protein: CASSPLATGELFF.

The V and J genes are TRBV29-1 and TRBJ2-5; 7 nucleotides match TRBD1. CDR1 SQVTM and CDR2 ANQGSEA come from the germline V gene. Germline trimming cut 2 bases from V and 3 bases from J; bases unmatched to any gene: 3. The CDR3 has 13 residues. CDR3 residues: CSVEKGTEETQYF. For the CDR3, the DNA is TGCAGCGTTGAAAAAGGGACAGAAGAGACCCAGTACTTC.

This clonotype appeared a few times. V usage is TRBV19 and J usage is TRBJ2-1; 8 bases line up with TRBD2. CDR3 length: 13 amino acids. Germline V gene lookup returns CDR1 LNHDA and CDR2 SQIVND (reference sequence). The V gene end was trimmed by 5 bases and the J gene end by 8 bases; junction bases not matched to a gene: 5. The CDR3 loop is CASSSGGVDEQFF. In DNA, the CDR3 is TGTGCCAGTAGTTCGGGAGGGGTCGATGAGCAGTTCTTC.

The chain carries TRBV2 and TRBJ1-2, with TRBD1 matching over 9 bases. The CDR3 totals 15 residues. CDR1 is SNHLY, CDR2 FYNNEI, per germline. The ends lost 7 bases at V and 3 bases at J; junction bases unmatched: 9. In DNA, the CDR3 is TGTGCCAGCATTACCGGGACAGGGACAGACTATGGCTACACCTTC. Translating gives CASITGTGTDYGYTF.

V and J are TRBV5-1 and TRBJ2-5; the match to TRBD1 covers 9 bases. Per germline, CDR1 SGHRS and CDR2 YFSETQ. The CDR3 is made up of 15 amino acids. The junction had 9 bases not matched to a gene; V was cut back by 4 bases and J by 5 bases. In nucleotides, the CDR3 is TGCGCCAGCAGCGTCAACAGGGGGCGGGAGGAGACCCAGTACTTC. Translated, it gives CASSVNRGREETQYF.

This chain uses TRBV6-5 with TRBJ2-7; 8 bases are shared with TRBD1. CDR3 length equals 13 residues. Losses at the gene ends were 8 bases for V and 0 bases for J; bases not matched to a gene: 3. Germline CDR1 reads MNHEY; CDR2 reads SVGAGI. The CDR3 spells CASSQGGSYEQYF. DNA of the CDR3: TGTGCCAGCTCACAGGGGGGCTCCTACGAGCAGTACTTC.

The genes are TRBV21-1 and TRBJ1-2. TRBV21-1 is an annotated pseudogene. The CDR3 consists of 12 residues. CDR3 coding DNA: TGTGCCAGCAGCAAAGAAGGGTATGGCTACACCTTC. This translates into CASSKEGYGYTF.

V is TRBV30 and J is TRBJ2-7, with TRBD1 as a possible D gene (5 bases). The CDR3 has 11 residues. Germline CDR1 and CDR2: GTSNPN and SVGIG (reference sequence). Trimming cost V 2 bases and J 5 bases, with 7 bases left between them. CDR3 sequence: CAWSSGNEQYF. The CDR3 bases are TGTGCCTGGAGTTCAGGGAACGAGCAGTACTTC.

The J gene is TRBJ2-3, the V gene TRBV18; no reliable D call. Trimming left V 4 bases short and J 0 bases short, with 8 bases between. The germline gives CDR1 KGHSH, CDR2 LQKENI. The CDR3 is made up of 14 amino acids. The CDR3 bases are TGTGCCAGCTCACAGATCCCTAGCACAGATACGCAGTATTTT. Amino acid sequence: CASSQIPSTDTQYF.

The table lists this clonotype with a few counts. This chain uses TRBV20-1 with TRBJ2-3; the D gene could be TRBD1 or TRBD2 (6 bases each). CDR3 size: 14 residues. Germline V gives CDR1 DFQATT, CDR2 SNEGSKA (reference sequence). Deletions cut 5 bases from V and 3 bases from J, with 15 bases between. CDR3 amino acids: CSAPRGVITDTQYF. CDR3 nucleotides: TGCAGTGCTCCGAGGGGGGTTATTACAGATACGCAGTATTTT.

This clonotype was detected many times. The chain employs TRBV20-1 and TRBJ2-1, with 7 positions matching TRBD1. V lost 2 bases, J lost 1 base, and 5 bases stayed unmatched. From germline, CDR1 is DFQATT and CDR2 SNEGSKA (reference sequence). The CDR3 spans 15 residues. In DNA, the CDR3 is TGCAGTGCTAGAACCGACAGGGAGTCCTACAATGAGCAGTTCTTC. It translates to CSARTDRESYNEQFF.

V and J are TRBV4-3 and TRBJ2-2; D not resolved. The germline gives CDR1 LGHNA, CDR2 YSLEER. The CDR3 extends over 16 amino acids. The ends were cut back, 1 base at V and 4 bases at J, with 13 bases in the middle. The CDR3 loop reads CASSQGGGDSTGELFF. In nucleotides, the CDR3 is TGCGCCAGCAGCCAAGGGGGTGGGGATTCCACCGGGGAGCTGTTTTTT.

The CDR3, as DNA: TGTGCCAGCAGACCCCGGACAGGAACCTACGAGCAGTACTTC. Translation: CASRPRTGTYEQYF. V gene TRBV7-2 combines with J gene TRBJ2-7; TRBD1 agrees at 7 bases. The germline V gene has CDR1 SGHTA and CDR2 FQGNSA. The CDR3 extends over 14 amino acids. The V gene end was trimmed by 6 bases and the J gene end by 2 bases; junction bases not matched to a gene: 7.

This clonotype was seen at least ten times. This chain connects TRBV2 to TRBJ1-5; D gene ambiguous. V lost 0 bases to trimming and J lost 2 bases, with 8 bases between them. CDR1 and CDR2 (germline): SNHLY, FYNNEI. The CDR3 loop spans 15 amino acids. The CDR3 sequence: CASSEALAGNQPQHF. The CDR3 DNA sequence: TGTGCCAGCAGTGAAGCGCTTGCGGGCAATCAGCCCCAGCATTTT.

This clonotype was counted only a few times. The rearrangement links TRBV20-1 to TRBJ1-5, with no clear D. V dropped 0 bases and J dropped 5 bases, with 8 bases sitting between them. Looked up from germline, CDR1 is DFQATT and CDR2 is SNEGSKA (reference sequence). The CDR3 contains 13 residues. DNA for the CDR3: TGCAGTGCTAGAGAAGACCCGGATCAGCCCCAGCATTTT. It codes for CSAREDPDQPQHF.

This clonotype was detected only once. V and J are TRBV15 and TRBJ2-7, with TRBD1 identical over 7 bases. CDR1 LNHNV and CDR2 YYDKDF come from the germline V gene (reference sequence). This CDR3 has 14 residues. J was trimmed by 3 bases and V by 6 bases; bases with no gene match: 8. CDR3 sequence reads: CATRETGQLYEQYF. The CDR3 coding sequence is TGTGCCACCAGGGAAACGGGACAGCTCTACGAGCAGTACTTC.

This clonotype was seen more than once but under ten times. This chain uses TRBV7-3 with TRBJ2-5; possibly TRBD1 or TRBD2 for D (5 bases each). The V end was cut by 5 bases, the J end by 1 base, with 14 bases between. The CDR3 runs 15 residues. The V gene's germline CDR1 is SGHTA and CDR2 FQGTGA. The chain's CDR3 is CASSPGSGLQETQYF. The DNA of the CDR3 is TGTGCCAGCAGCCCAGGTTCGGGGCTCCAAGAGACCCAGTACTTC. Looking up the rest from reference TRBV7-3 and TRBJ2-5 gives the full variable domain: GAGVSQTPSNKVTEKGKYVELRCDPISGHTALYWYRQSLGQGPEFLIYFQGTGAADDSGLPNDRFFAVRPEGSVSTLKIQRTERGDSAVYLCASSPGSGLQETQYFGPGTRLLVL.